This section outlines one TCR beta chain sequence together with its context. This record belongs to a study of shared clonotypes between healthy human individuals. Naive CD8 isolation took CD45RO-negative cells positively selected for CCR7 and excluded terminally differentiated effector memory CD45RA+ cells. Healthy HIV-negative adults with no recent acute infections or vaccinations were recruited as donors. V lost 2 bases to trimming and J lost 7 bases; unmatched junction nucleotides: 6. The CDR3 loop spans 15 amino acids. Germline values: CDR1 MDHEN, CDR2 SYDVKM. Deep-level settings were used for running the assay. Assay used: immunoSEQ multiplex PCR; TCRdb lists only in-frame clones, some missing. The sample holds 2 million to 2.5 million clones; 85% to 95% are singletons and the top ten take roughly 1.8%.

V is TRBV28 and J is TRBJ1-4; 8 positions match TRBD1. Specimen: naive CD8+ T cells from PBMCs. The receptor comes from a man aged 18 to 35 in good health. Some clones in this sample may be carry-over from other donors' samples. CDR3 DNA: TGTGCCAGCAGTTTAAGCACAGGGGGAGGTGAAAAACTGTTTTTT. This translates into CASSLSTGGGEKLFF.